The 14 T cell receptor beta chains below all came from one sample that was sequenced in a study of graft-versus-host responses after intestinal transplantation. Investigators treated the graft tissue so that it released intraepithelial and lamina propria lymphocytes. Generated by immunoSEQ multiplex PCR, the TCRdb table keeps only in-frame clones and is missing some. The sample records almost 30,000 clones, 80% to 85% being singletons. Sequenced here: ileum tissue, sampled 98 days after intestinal transplantation. These receptors all stem from a human patient who received an intestinal transplant, so some T cells may come from the graft donor.

V and J are TRBV6-6 and TRBJ2-1, with TRBD1 matching 7 bases. The CDR3 is 15 amino acids. J was trimmed by 4 bases and V by 5 bases; bases with no gene match: 8. Germline V CDR1 and CDR2: MNHNY, SVGAGI (reference sequence). DNA for the CDR3: TGTGCCAGCAGTAAGCTGACAGGGCCATACAATGAGCAGTTCTTC. Its translation: CASSKLTGPYNEQFF.

The CDR3: CASNRPGDRGYTEAFF. The CDR3 DNA sequence: TGTGCCAGCAACCGCCCCGGTGACAGGGGATACACTGAAGCTTTCTTT. The chain has TRBV2 and TRBJ1-1; 8 bases agree with TRBD1. CDR3 length: 16 residues. From germline, CDR1 is SNHLY and CDR2 FYNNEI. V lost 7 bases and J lost 3; bases outside the gene matches: 13. The complete variable domain, with remaining parts taken from reference TRBV2 and TRBJ1-1, reads EPEVTQTPSHQVTQMGQEVILRCVPISNHLYFYWYRQILGQKVEFLVSFYNNEISEKSEIFDDQFSVERPDGSNFTLKIRSTKLEDSAMYFCASNRPGDRGYTEAFFGQGTRLTVV.

In this sample, this clone turned up once. This rearrangement joins TRBV6-1 to TRBJ2-7; D ambiguous. V gave up 3 bases and J gave up 0 bases, with 12 bases separating them. The CDR3 totals 15 residues. The germline V gene has CDR1 MNHNS and CDR2 SASEGT. CDR3: CASSELPNSSYEQYF. Here the CDR3 DNA reads TGTGCCAGCAGTGAGTTACCTAATAGCTCCTACGAGCAGTACTTC.

The rearrangement uses TRBV18 and TRBJ1-4, with TRBD1 as a possible D gene (5 bases). The CDR3 spans 14 residues. Trimming took off 2 bases at V and 5 bases at J, with 9 bases between the two ends. The germline gives CDR1 KGHSH, CDR2 LQKENI. CDR3 sequence: CASSPGAANEKLFF. In nucleotides, the CDR3 is TGTGCCAGCTCACCAGGGGCGGCGAATGAAAAACTGTTTTTT.

V and J are TRBV18 and TRBJ2-1, with 9 positions matching TRBD2. CDR1 and CDR2 from the germline V gene are KGHSH and LQKENI. The CDR3 is 16 residues long. Trimming at V came to 5 bases and at J to 3 bases, leaving 8 bases not matched to a gene. The CDR3 nucleotides read TGTGCCAGCTCATCCAAGCGGGGGGCAAACTACAATGAGCAGTTCTTC. Translation gives CASSSKRGANYNEQFF.

The chain combines TRBV19 with TRBJ2-1; D might be TRBD1 or TRBD2, each matching 5 bases. V lost 2 bases to trimming and J lost 2 bases, with 10 bases between them. The CDR3 extends over 15 amino acids. CDR1 and CDR2 from the germline V gene are LNHDA and SQIVND (reference sequence). CDR3 loop: CASSIRTGPYNEQFF. The CDR3, as DNA: TGTGCCAGTAGTATACGAACGGGGCCCTACAATGAGCAGTTCTTC.

The chain joins TRBV5-1 to TRBJ2-1; 10 bases map to TRBD1. Looked up from germline, CDR1 is SGHRS and CDR2 is YFSETQ. The CDR3 has 15 amino acids. Trimming cost V 5 bases and J 9 bases; bases outside gene matches: 11. Here the CDR3 reads CASRPGTGVVGEQFF. CDR3 nucleotides: TGCGCCAGCAGACCCGGGACAGGGGTTGTCGGTGAGCAGTTCTTC.

The rearrangement links TRBV2 to TRBJ2-4; D is unresolved. This CDR3 has 18 residues. Germline V gives CDR1 SNHLY, CDR2 FYNNEI. V lost 3 bases and J 0 bases, leaving 18 bases between the germline ends. The CDR3 spells CASSETIKTRLAKNIQYF. In nucleotides, the CDR3 is TGTGCCAGCAGTGAGACAATAAAAACAAGACTAGCCAAAAACATTCAGTACTTC. Drawing the rest from reference TRBV2 and TRBJ2-4, the complete variable domain is EPEVTQTPSHQVTQMGQEVILRCVPISNHLYFYWYRQILGQKVEFLVSFYNNEISEKSEIFDDQFSVERPDGSNFTLKIRSTKLEDSAMYFCASSETIKTRLAKNIQYFGAGTRLSVL.

This chain links TRBV10-3 with TRBJ2-1; 11 nucleotides match TRBD2. V shed 1 base and J 6 bases; nucleotides not matched to a gene: 8. This CDR3 contains 17 residues. Per the germline V gene, CDR1 is ENHRY and CDR2 is SYGVKD. For the CDR3, the DNA is TGTGCCATCAGTGAGTATCGAGGGACTAGCGGTCTCAATGAGCAGTTCTTC. Its protein product is CAISEYRGTSGLNEQFF.

The chain has TRBV10-2 and TRBJ2-7; D might be TRBD1 (6 bases). The CDR3 has 14 residues. With 4 bases removed from V and 0 bases from J, the gap between germline ends came to 10 bases. Looked up from germline, CDR1 is WSHSY and CDR2 is SAAADI. CDR3 nucleotide sequence: TGCGCCAGCAGTGGCTACAGGGCCTCCTACGAGCAGTACTTC. Its translation is CASSGYRASYEQYF.

V and J are TRBV2 and TRBJ1-6, with D possibly matching TRBD1 (5 bases). The V and J ends lost 4 bases and 1 base respectively, with 11 bases between them. CDR1 is SNHLY and CDR2 is FYNNEI in the germline V gene. The CDR3 runs to 16 residues. The CDR3 nucleotides read TGTGCCAGCAGTGCCAGGGCCCAGTCCTATAATTCACCCCTCCACTTT. It is translated as CASSARAQSYNSPLHF.

In its sample, this clone was seen once. A read error may produce the germline difference seen at one junction end. The V gene is TRBV6-6, the J gene TRBJ2-2; a weak D match, TRBD2 (5 bases). CDR1 and CDR2 (germline): MNHNY, SVGAGI (reference sequence). The CDR3 has 16 residues. In DNA, the CDR3 is TGTGCCAGCAGTCACTCCGTAGGAGGGAACACCGGGGAGCTGTTTTTT. Protein product: CASSHSVGGNTGELFF.

As to this clone: The same CDR3 is also encoded by other DNA sequences in this sample. The CDR3 nucleotides read TGCGCCAGCAGCTTGGGTCGGGGGGGCCCAGATACGCAGTATTTT. Translating it yields CASSLGRGGPDTQYF. The chain has TRBV5-1 and TRBJ2-3; the match to TRBD2 covers 8 bases. The CDR3 runs 15 residues. V shed 0 bases and J 4 bases; nucleotides not matched to a gene: 4. CDR1 and CDR2 from the germline V gene are SGHRS and YFSETQ.

This clone was picked up one time. The sample holds other DNA sequences that translate to the same CDR3. The chain is built from TRBV7-8 and TRBJ2-2; 11 positions agree with TRBD2. The V and J ends lost 7 bases and 5 bases, in that order; junction bases with no gene match: 6. This CDR3 is built from 15 residues. Germline loops: CDR1 SGHVS, CDR2 FQNEAQ. The CDR3 sequence: CASIAGGHKTGELFF. The CDR3, as DNA: TGTGCCAGCATAGCGGGGGGGCATAAGACCGGGGAGCTGTTTTTT.